The 32 T cell receptor beta chains below come from one sample, sequenced in a study of blood T cell repertoires in COVID-19 (dated by TCRdb to about 2020). Receptor amplification or capture employed the immunoSEQ multiplex PCR assay. TCRdb carries this immuneACCESS record with in-frame sequences only. Its versions omit some clonotypes, under half of them owing to an unresolved V gene in the studies checked, with the rest unexplained. The sample has fewer than 90,000 clones on record, about 91% of them singletons. The ten largest clonotypes hold approximately 0.45% of the sample. Material for sequencing was peripheral blood. These receptors all come from a man between 60 and 70 years old with acute or convalescent COVID-19.

This rearrangement joins TRBV10-3 to TRBJ1-3; 7 positions agree with TRBD1. The V gene's germline CDR1 is ENHRY and CDR2 SYGVKD. V trimming: 4 bases; J trimming: 3 bases; junction bases outside the gene matches: 6. The CDR3 extends over 15 amino acids. This CDR3 reads CAISAGTVDGNTIYF. CDR3 sequence (DNA): TGTGCCATCAGTGCGGGGACAGTGGATGGAAACACCATATATTTT.

The chain is built from TRBV3-1 (or the pseudogene TRBV3-2) and TRBJ1-1; tentative D call: TRBD1 (5 bases). V shed 0 bases and J shed 7 bases, with 9 bases lying between them. This CDR3 comprises 13 residues. CDR1 and CDR2 (germline): LGHDT, YNNKEL (reference sequence). CDR3 residues: CASSQDGGIEAFF. In DNA, the CDR3 is TGTGCCAGCAGCCAAGACGGGGGGATTGAAGCTTTCTTT.

V usage is TRBV3-1 (or the pseudogene TRBV3-2) and J usage is TRBJ2-2; possible D gene TRBD2, 6 bases. This CDR3 contains 17 residues. Germline V gene sequence: CDR1 LGHDT, CDR2 YNNKEL (reference sequence). The V end was cut by 0 bases, the J end by 5 bases, with 16 bases between. The CDR3 region is CASSQDQGGKWTGELFF. As DNA, the CDR3 is TGTGCCAGCAGCCAAGATCAGGGCGGGAAGTGGACCGGGGAGCTGTTTTTT.

The chain couples TRBV19 to TRBJ1-5; possibly TRBD1 for D (6 bases). V was trimmed by 5 bases and J by 3 bases, leaving 17 bases between them. CDR3 length equals 16 residues. Germline loops: CDR1 LNHDA, CDR2 SQIVND (reference sequence). CDR3 nucleotide sequence: TGTGCCAGTAGTCACCCGGGGGGGGGCGTCAATCAGCCCCAGCATTTT. Translation gives CASSHPGGGVNQPQHF.

V is TRBV7-3 and J is TRBJ2-3, with TRBD2 matching 12 bases. Per the germline V gene, CDR1 is SGHTA and CDR2 is FQGTGA. The CDR3 covers 14 residues. V shed 5 bases and J 8 bases; nucleotides not matched to a gene: 5. The CDR3 reads CASSTSGGPGTQYF. The CDR3 DNA is TGTGCCAGCAGCACTAGCGGGGGGCCGGGTACGCAGTATTTT.

This clone was detected only once. The chain combines TRBV5-1 with TRBJ2-5, with D perhaps TRBD1 (5 bases). Germline CDR1 is SGHRS and CDR2 is YFSETQ. The V end was cut by 0 bases, the J end by 1 base, with 7 bases between. There are 14 residues in the CDR3. This CDR3 is CASSLGQSQETQYF. The CDR3 DNA reads TGCGCCAGCAGCTTGGGACAGTCCCAAGAGACCCAGTACTTC.

The chain carries TRBV7-8 and TRBJ1-5, with TRBD1 identical over 9 bases. Losses at the gene ends were 6 bases for V and 3 bases for J; bases not matched to a gene: 15. Per germline, CDR1 SGHVS and CDR2 FQNEAQ. The CDR3 consists of 18 residues. The CDR3 spells CASSLYFGTGINNQPQHF. Written as DNA, the CDR3 is TGTGCCAGCAGTCTATACTTCGGGACAGGGATAAACAATCAGCCCCAGCATTTT.

This clone has only one observation. The chain carries TRBV10-2 and TRBJ1-2, with D possibly matching TRBD1 (6 bases). Trimming stripped 7 bases from V and 4 bases from J, with 13 bases between. The germline V gene has CDR1 WSHSY and CDR2 SAAADI. The CDR3 runs 13 residues. In DNA form, the CDR3 reads TGCGCCAGCACAAACAGGGCGTCCTATGGCTACACCTTC. Translated: CASTNRASYGYTF.

The chain couples TRBV6-5 to TRBJ2-3, with a tentative D call TRBD1 (6 bases). Germline values: CDR1 MNHEY, CDR2 SVGAGI. Trimming removed 6 bases at V and 5 bases at J, with 12 bases between. The length of the CDR3 is 13 residues. The CDR3 spells CASRRQVKDTQYF. The DNA of the CDR3 is TGTGCCAGCAGGCGACAGGTTAAAGATACGCAGTATTTT.

The chain is built from TRBV14 and TRBJ1-2; TRBD1 aligns across 10 bases. The trim removed 4 bases at V and 5 bases at J, leaving 10 bases unmatched. The CDR3 consists of 16 residues. Looked up from germline, CDR1 is SGHDN and CDR2 is FVKESK. CDR3 sequence (DNA): TGTGCCAGCAGCCGCGGACAGGGGGTCGGTAGATATGGCTACACCTTC. Protein: CASSRGQGVGRYGYTF.

The sample holds many counts of this clone. V usage is TRBV24-1 and J usage is TRBJ1-5, with TRBD1 as a possible D gene (6 bases). In germline, CDR1 is KGHDR, CDR2 SFDVKD. This CDR3 contains 15 residues. Trimming cost V 9 bases and J 6 bases, with 20 bases left between them. CDR3 sequence: CATGGRDNTVQPQHF. DNA of the CDR3: TGTGCCACCGGTGGCAGGGACAACACCGTTCAGCCCCAGCATTTT.

The chain joins TRBV5-4 to TRBJ1-1; 8 bases map to TRBD1. Germline CDR1 SGHNT, CDR2 YYREEE (reference sequence). The CDR3 is 14 amino acids. V was pared by 7 bases and J by 0 bases, with 5 bases of the junction left unmatched. The chain's CDR3 is CASGQGILNTEAFF. CDR3 coding DNA: TGTGCCAGCGGACAGGGAATACTGAACACTGAAGCTTTCTTT.

The V call is TRBV13, the J call TRBJ1-6; no reliable D call. Trimming removed 6 bases from V and 0 bases from J, with 12 bases in between. The CDR3 sequence is 16 residues long. Per germline, CDR1 PRHDT and CDR2 FYEKMQ (reference sequence). CDR3 residues: CASRPMGSSYNSPLHF. The CDR3 DNA sequence: TGTGCCAGCAGACCGATGGGGAGCTCCTATAATTCACCCCTCCACTTT.

The chain links TRBV6-5 to TRBJ2-5; 7 bases align to TRBD2. CDR1 is MNHEY and CDR2 is SVGAGI in the germline V gene. With V trimmed by 6 bases and J by 6 bases, 4 bases remained unmatched. The CDR3 extends over 12 amino acids. In DNA form, the CDR3 reads TGTGCCAGCAGCAGAGCGGGAAAGACCCAGTACTTC. Its translation is CASSRAGKTQYF.

DNA of the CDR3: TGTGCCAGCAGCTTGGGGCAGTCCCCCAATCAGCCCCAGCATTTT. It specifies CASSLGQSPNQPQHF. V and J are TRBV11-2 and TRBJ1-5, with D tentatively TRBD1 (5 bases). CDR1 is SGHAT, CDR2 FQNNGV, per germline. The CDR3 totals 15 residues. V lost 3 bases, J lost 3 bases, and 12 bases lay in between.

This clone was counted a single time. This sequence joins TRBV15 and TRBJ2-6; tentative D call: TRBD1 (5 bases). Trimming removed 3 bases at V and 0 bases at J, with 15 bases between. The CDR3 totals 18 residues. Germline V gives CDR1 LNHNV, CDR2 YYDKDF (reference sequence). CDR3 region: CATSSYPGHISGANVLTF. Here the CDR3 DNA reads TGTGCCACCAGCAGTTACCCAGGGCATATCTCTGGGGCCAACGTCCTGACTTTC.

The chain links TRBV18 to TRBJ2-5; 10 bases agree with TRBD2. The J segment lost 1 base and the V segment lost 4 bases, leaving 3 bases of the junction unmatched. The germline V gene has CDR1 KGHSH and CDR2 LQKENI. The CDR3 spans 15 residues. The CDR3 sequence: CASSLSGGSQETQYF. The CDR3 DNA follows: TGTGCCAGCTCACTTAGCGGGGGGTCCCAAGAGACCCAGTACTTC.

This clone was detected only a few times. The rearrangement links TRBV30 to TRBJ1-6; TRBD1 is a possible D gene (6 bases). There are 15 residues in the CDR3. The germline gives CDR1 GTSNPN, CDR2 SVGIG (reference sequence). V lost 3 bases, J lost 7 bases, and 16 bases lay in between. CDR3 sequence reads: CAWRGRGIWNSPLHF. CDR3 sequence (DNA): TGTGCCTGGAGGGGAAGGGGGATTTGGAATTCACCCCTCCACTTT. Filled out from reference TRBV30 and TRBJ1-6, the complete variable domain reads SQTIHQWPATLVQPVGSPLSLECTVEGTSNPNLYWYRQAAGRGLQLLFYSVGIGQISSEVPQNLSASRPQDRQFILSSKKLLLSDSGFYLCAWRGRGIWNSPLHFGNGTRLTVT.

This clone was observed a single time. The CDR3 DNA reads TGTGCCAGCAGTATAGAGGTCCCCGGGGAGCTGTTTTTT. Amino acid sequence: CASSIEVPGELFF. The rearrangement joins TRBV7-9 to TRBJ2-2; no clear D. The CDR3 is made up of 13 amino acids. Germline-derived CDR1 and CDR2 are SEHNR and FQNEAQ (reference sequence). Trimming took 6 bases from V and 6 from J, leaving 11 bases between them.

The V gene is TRBV5-1, the J gene TRBJ2-5; D is undetermined. The CDR3 totals 14 residues. The germline gives CDR1 SGHRS, CDR2 YFSETQ. V lost 2 bases and J 3 bases, leaving 11 bases between the germline ends. Here the CDR3 DNA reads TGCGCCAGCAGCTTTTATTACAGTAAAGAGACCCAGTACTTC. Its protein is CASSFYYSKETQYF.

The genes are TRBV30 and TRBJ2-2; TRBD2 might be the D (6 bases). Trimming left V 3 bases short and J 1 base short, with 9 bases between. This CDR3 has 14 amino acids. Per the germline V gene, CDR1 is GTSNPN and CDR2 is SVGIG (reference sequence). DNA for the CDR3: TGTGCCTGGAGGGGACTGGGGAACACCGGGGAGCTGTTTTTT. Translation gives CAWRGLGNTGELFF.

The gene calls are TRBV13 and TRBJ2-2, with 7 nucleotides matching TRBD1. Trimming took 2 bases from V and 4 from J; bases not matched to a gene: 7. The CDR3 consists of 16 residues. Germline-derived CDR1 and CDR2 are PRHDT and FYEKMQ (reference sequence). CDR3 sequence reads: CASSLKEGAFTGELFF. The CDR3 region has the DNA TGTGCCAGCAGCTTAAAAGAGGGGGCATTCACCGGGGAGCTGTTTTTT.

This chain joins TRBV29-1 and TRBJ2-1, with 9 bases that match TRBD2. Germline assignment: CDR1 SQVTM and CDR2 ANQGSEA. CDR3 length equals 19 residues. The J segment lost 9 bases and the V segment lost 3 bases, leaving 24 bases of the junction unmatched. The chain's CDR3 is CSVDFLTSGLTMISGEQFF. CDR3 bases: TGCAGCGTTGATTTTTTGACTAGCGGACTAACAATGATATCGGGTGAGCAGTTCTTC.

The chain links TRBV6-2 or TRBV6-3 to TRBJ2-1, with 12 bases fitting TRBD1. The CDR3 is 14 amino acids. Germline V gene data show CDR1 as MNHEY and CDR2 as SVGEGT. Trimming at V came to 5 bases and at J to 8 bases, leaving 4 bases not matched to a gene. CDR3 nucleotides: TGTGCCAGCAGTGACGGGACAGGGGGCCATGAGCAGTTCTTC. Encoded protein: CASSDGTGGHEQFF.

V and J are TRBV7-9 and TRBJ2-5; perhaps TRBD2 as D (5 bases). The CDR3 is made up of 17 amino acids. Trimming stripped 5 bases from V and 1 base from J, with 20 bases between. Germline CDR1 is SEHNR and CDR2 is FQNEAQ (reference sequence). In DNA form, the CDR3 reads TGTGCCAGCAGCCACCAAACCGCCTACGGGGTCCAAGAGACCCAGTACTTC. Encoded protein: CASSHQTAYGVQETQYF.

The chain couples TRBV3-1 (or the pseudogene TRBV3-2) to TRBJ2-7, with D unresolved. This CDR3 region has 12 residues. Germline V gene data show CDR1 as LGHDT and CDR2 as YNNKEL (reference sequence). V gave up 1 base and J gave up 3 bases, with 4 bases separating them. The CDR3 bases are TGTGCCAGCAGCCAAGCAGACTACGAGCAGTACTTC. This translates into CASSQADYEQYF.

This clone appeared once. V gene TRBV3-1 (or the pseudogene TRBV3-2) combines with J gene TRBJ2-7; 7 nucleotides align to TRBD2. Germline values: CDR1 LGHDT, CDR2 YNNKEL (reference sequence). This CDR3 is built from 16 residues. The V gene end was trimmed by 1 base and the J gene end by 0 bases; junction bases not matched to a gene: 6. CDR3 nucleotide sequence: TGTGCCAGCAGCCAAGGAGGAGGGAGGGGCTCCTACGAGCAGTACTTC. The encoded protein is CASSQGGGRGSYEQYF.

V gene TRBV5-1 combines with J gene TRBJ2-5, with 11 bases aligning to TRBD2. CDR1 is SGHRS, CDR2 YFSETQ, per germline. The CDR3 totals 15 residues. J gave up 4 bases and V 0 bases, and 2 bases lay outside the gene matches. The CDR3 region is CASSLAGTSGETQYF. The CDR3 DNA reads TGCGCCAGCAGCTTGGCCGGGACTAGCGGAGAGACCCAGTACTTC.

This sequence joins TRBV14 and TRBJ2-7, with TRBD1 as a possible D gene (6 bases). There are 14 residues in the CDR3. The germline V gene has CDR1 SGHDN and CDR2 FVKESK. With 1 base removed from V and 3 bases from J, the gap between germline ends came to 10 bases. The DNA of the CDR3 is TGTGCCAGCAGCCAAGGGGGGCAATACTACGAGCAGTACTTC. Translated: CASSQGGQYYEQYF.

The chain has TRBV19 and TRBJ2-7; D gene ambiguous. CDR1 is LNHDA and CDR2 is SQIVND in the germline V gene (reference sequence). With 3 bases removed from V and 0 bases from J, the gap between germline ends came to 6 bases. This CDR3 is built from 13 residues. The CDR3 nucleotides are TGTGCCAGTAGTATGAGACACTCCTACGAGCAGTACTTC. Its translation is CASSMRHSYEQYF.

The genes are TRBV20-1 and TRBJ1-2, with TRBD1 identical over 7 bases. Trimming at V came to 3 bases and at J to 4 bases, leaving 8 bases not matched to a gene. There are 14 residues in the CDR3. CDR1 and CDR2 (germline): DFQATT, SNEGSKA (reference sequence). The CDR3 nucleotides are TGCAGTGCTAGTGTGAATCAGGGGGGCTATGGCTACACCTTC. It codes for CSASVNQGGYGYTF.

The chain is built from TRBV11-2 and TRBJ2-7, with a tentative D call TRBD1 (5 bases). CDR1 and CDR2 from the germline V gene are SGHAT and FQNNGV. V gave up 1 base and J gave up 3 bases, with 7 bases separating them. The CDR3 length is 13 residues. The DNA of the CDR3 is TGTGCCAGCAGCTTAGGACAGTTCTACGAGCAGTACTTC. Translated, it gives CASSLGQFYEQYF.